These 24 T cell receptor beta chains were sequenced from one sample in a study of CD8+CD57+ T cells in acquired aplastic anemia. Sequencing was done on patients that had shown CD8+CD57+ cell expansion by flow cytometry. The use of genomic DNA as template underpinned the TCR beta VDJ and CDR3 profiling. TCRdb re-analysed the reads in MiXCR, keeping a single row per CDR3 protein. This repertoire shows about 180,000 distinct CDR3 sequences, about half found once; its top ten account for 13%. Input material: sorted CD4+, CD8+, or CD8+CD57+ T cells (not recorded which) from PBMCs. The origin of the receptors is a human donor with aplastic anemia.

Details on this clonotype: A junction boundary mismatches the germline segment, possibly from a read error. V is TRBV2 and J is TRBJ1-3; D remains ambiguous. CDR3 length: 13 residues. CDR1 SNHLY and CDR2 FYNNEI come from the germline V gene. The CDR3 is CASSFASGNTIYF. For the CDR3, the DNA is TGCGCCAGCTCGTTCGCCAGTGGAAACACCATATATTTT. Together with reference TRBV2 and TRBJ1-3, the CDR3 gives the full variable domain: EPEVTQTPSHQVTQMGQEVILRCVPISNHLYFYWYRQILGQKVEFLVSFYNNEISEKSEIFDDQFSVERPDGSNFTLKIRSTKLEDSAMYFCASSFASGNTIYFGEGSWLTVV.

This clonotype was detected once. The chain carries TRBV12-3 or TRBV12-4 and TRBJ2-5; D not certain. V was shortened by 6 bases and J by 3 bases, with 17 bases between the two germline ends. The CDR3 sequence is 15 residues long. The chain's CDR3 is CASSAMERWEETQYF. The CDR3 DNA follows: TGTGCCAGCAGCGCCATGGAACGCTGGGAAGAGACCCAGTACTTC.

To note about this clonotype: Being one base from a much bigger clone, this may be a read error. The chain has TRBV6-2 or TRBV6-3 and TRBJ2-7, with D possibly called TRBD1 or TRBD2 (5 bases each). Per the germline V gene, CDR1 is MNHEY and CDR2 is SVGEGT. The CDR3 contains 20 residues. CDR3 sequence (DNA): TGTGCCAGCAGTTACACGGGGCAATGGACGAAAAACGTGGGTCCCTACGAGCGGTACTTC. Amino acid sequence: CASSYTGQWTKNVGPYERYF.

The J gene is TRBJ1-4, the V gene TRBV12-3 or TRBV12-4, with D maybe TRBD1 (6 bases). The CDR3 has 14 residues. The V and J ends lost 3 bases and 7 bases respectively, with 12 bases between them. CDR3 coding DNA: TGTGCCAGCAGTTTTCGGGGGCTCGGTGAAAAACTGTTTTTT. Protein sequence: CASSFRGLGEKLFF.

Regarding this clonotype: A much larger clone lies a single base off, so this may be a read error. Here the CDR3 omits its conserved ending phenylalanine or tryptophan, so a read error is the likely source. This chain links TRBV29-1 with TRBJ2-7; tentatively, D is TRBD1 or TRBD2 (5 bases each). The V end was cut by 2 bases, the J end by 3 bases, with 11 bases between. The CDR3 length is 13 residues. Per the germline V gene, CDR1 is SQVTM and CDR2 is ANQGSEA. CDR3 in amino acids: CSVEWDGFYEQYL. The DNA for the CDR3 is TGCAGCGTTGAATGGGACGGTTTCTACGAGCAGTACCTC.

This clonotype was found a few times. The rearrangement uses TRBV11-2 and TRBJ2-3; 7 bases line up with TRBD2. Germline loops: CDR1 SGHAT, CDR2 FQNNGV. V shed 5 bases and J 2 bases; nucleotides not matched to a gene: 10. The CDR3 runs 16 residues. CDR3 in amino acids: CASSNPGGRSTDTQYF. CDR3 in DNA: TGTGCCAGCAGCAATCCGGGGGGACGATCCACAGATACGCAGTATTTT.

The rearrangement links TRBV29-1 to TRBJ2-7; possibly TRBD2 for D (6 bases). V lost 2 bases and J lost 4, with 18 bases in between. Germline V gene data show CDR1 as SQVTM and CDR2 as ANQGSEA. CDR3 length equals 15 residues. CDR3 coding DNA: TGCAGCGTTGAACGGACGAGCGGGCTTCATTACGAGCAGTACTTC. It translates to CSVERTSGLHYEQYF.

This clonotype was found a few times. The J gene is TRBJ2-7, the V gene TRBV29-1; D is uncertain. Germline-derived CDR1 and CDR2 are SQVTM and ANQGSEA. The CDR3 totals 11 residues. The V end lost 5 bases, the J end lost 4 bases, and 9 bases lay between the germline ends. CDR3 bases: TGCAGCGTTCGAATACAGTACGAGCAGTACTTC. Amino acid sequence: CSVRIQYEQYF.

This clonotype was seen just once. This rearrangement joins TRBV19 to TRBJ2-1; 8 bases are shared with TRBD2. The end of the DNA fits TRBJ2-5 better, so the J call may be wrong. The CDR3 is 16 amino acids. In germline, CDR1 is LNHDA, CDR2 SQIVND (reference sequence). For the CDR3, the DNA is TGTGCCAGTAGTATCGCCCGGGAGCGGGAGAAGTCGACCCAGTACTTC. Translated, it gives CASSIAREREKSTQYF.

This clonotype has a count of ten or more. The rearrangement uses TRBV24-1 and TRBJ2-5; D may be TRBD2 (6 bases). Trimming took 4 bases from V and 4 from J, leaving 15 bases between them. The CDR3 consists of 15 residues. Germline CDR1 is KGHDR and CDR2 is SFDVKD. Written as DNA, the CDR3 is TGTGCCACCAGTGACTCATCCCGGGGGTCAGAGACCCAGTACTTC. Translating it yields CATSDSSRGSETQYF.

There are a few counts of this clonotype. V and J are TRBV7-2 and TRBJ2-5; unclear D gene. Trimming cost V 1 base and J 2 bases, with 8 bases left between them. CDR3 length equals 14 residues. Germline V lookup: CDR1 SGHTA, CDR2 FQGNSA. CDR3 amino acids: CASSLGKKQETQYF. The CDR3 bases are TGTGCCAGCAGCTTAGGGAAAAAACAAGAGACCCAGTACTTC.

The chain links TRBV7-2 to TRBJ2-7; D call uncertain. This CDR3 comprises 14 residues. V was pared by 1 base and J by 2 bases, with 9 bases between. Per germline, CDR1 SGHTA and CDR2 FQGNSA. The CDR3 loop is CASSLGPRTYEQYF. As DNA, the CDR3 is TGTGCCAGCAGCTTAGGGCCCAGGACCTACGAGCAGTACTTC.

This clonotype was recorded many times. V gene TRBV5-1 combines with J gene TRBJ2-3; TRBD1 is a possible D gene (5 bases). The germline V gene encodes CDR1 SGHRS and CDR2 YFSETQ. The CDR3 has 16 residues. Trimming left V 4 bases short and J 8 bases short, with 23 bases between. The DNA for the CDR3 is TGCGCCAGCAGCAAAAAACAGGATTCTCTCCCGGGTACGCAGTATTTT. It encodes CASSKKQDSLPGTQYF.

Note on this clonotype: An end of the junction differs from the germline gene, which may be a read error. The gene calls are TRBV9 and TRBJ2-6; D may be TRBD2 (6 bases). The germline V gene encodes CDR1 SGDLS and CDR2 YYNGEE. The CDR3 extends over 17 amino acids. The DNA of the CDR3 is TGTGCCAGCAGCGGCGGGACTTCGAACTCTGGGGCCAACGTCCTGACTTTT. Translating gives CASSGGTSNSGANVLTF.

J is TRBJ1-5 and V is TRBV12-3 or TRBV12-4; D remains unclear. The CDR3 has 15 residues. Trimming shortened V by 4 bases and J by 1 base, and 11 bases separated the two germline ends. In DNA, the CDR3 is TGTGCCAGCAGTTCCGACCTAGGGAGCAATCAGCCCCAGCATTTT. This translates into CASSSDLGSNQPQHF.

Regarding this clonotype: With a much larger clone just one base away, this may be a read error. V usage is TRBV3-1 and J usage is TRBJ2-7; either TRBD1 or TRBD2 may fit D (5 bases each). Trimming stripped 0 bases from V and 10 bases from J, with 13 bases between. The germline V gene has CDR1 LGHDT and CDR2 YNNKEL (reference sequence). The CDR3 extends over 13 amino acids. The CDR3 is CASSQDWGNDQYF. CDR3 nucleotides: TGTGCCAGCAGCCAAGACTGGGGGAATGACCAGTACTTC.

The chain employs TRBV29-1 and TRBJ2-3; possibly TRBD2 for D (5 bases). This CDR3 has 14 residues. V lost 4 bases and J 0 bases, leaving 11 bases between the germline ends. Per the germline V gene, CDR1 is SQVTM and CDR2 is ANQGSEA. CDR3 in amino acids: CSVGTDSSTDTQYF. The CDR3 DNA reads as TGCAGCGTTGGGACTGACTCTAGCACAGATACGCAGTATTTT.

In its sample, this clonotype was seen many times. This chain uses TRBV9 with TRBJ1-1; D uncertain. V lost 2 bases, J lost 0 bases, and 8 bases lay in between. The CDR3 is made up of 14 amino acids. Germline-derived CDR1 and CDR2 are SGDLS and YYNGEE. For the CDR3, the DNA is TGTGCCAGCAGCGTTGAGGGCTTGAACACTGAAGCTTTCTTT. Residues: CASSVEGLNTEAFF.

The rearrangement joins TRBV7-9 to TRBJ2-7, with 9 bases aligning to TRBD2. CDR1 and CDR2 from the germline V gene are SEHNR and FQNEAQ (reference sequence). V was clipped by 6 bases and J by 6 bases; unmatched bases: 6. This CDR3 contains 13 residues. The CDR3 DNA sequence: TGTGCCAGCAGTCTAGCGGGGTCGGGCGAGCAGTACTTC. Translation gives CASSLAGSGEQYF.

In its sample, this clonotype is medium-sized. The chain is built from TRBV29-1 and TRBJ2-7, with unresolved D. Germline loops: CDR1 SQVTM, CDR2 ANQGSEA. Between the trimmed V and J ends, which lost 4 bases and 0 bases, there was a span of 7 bases. CDR3 length: 12 residues. In DNA, the CDR3 is TGCAGCGTTGGAGAGGACTCCTACGAGCAGTACTTC. This translates into CSVGEDSYEQYF.

This clonotype was found a few times. This chain links TRBV14 with TRBJ2-7; no reliable D call. The CDR3 totals 12 residues. Trimming removed 1 base from V and 4 bases from J, with 5 bases in between. Germline V gives CDR1 SGHDN, CDR2 FVKESK. Here the CDR3 reads CASSQGSYEQYF. The DNA of the CDR3 is TGTGCCAGCAGCCAAGGGTCATACGAGCAGTACTTC.

CDR3 in DNA: TGTGCCAGCAGCCCCACGACAGGGGGCAAGGAGCAGTTCTTC. It codes for CASSPTTGGKEQFF. The chain recombines TRBV6-1 with TRBJ2-1; 10 bases align to TRBD1. The CDR3 totals 14 residues. The germline V gene has CDR1 MNHNS and CDR2 SASEGT. With 6 bases clipped from V and 10 bases from J, the junction kept 9 bases outside the gene matches.

The rearrangement uses TRBV19 and TRBJ2-1; maybe TRBD2 (5 bases). CDR3 length: 13 residues. Germline CDR1 is LNHDA and CDR2 is SQIVND (reference sequence). With 6 bases removed from V and 11 bases from J, the gap between germline ends came to 17 bases. This CDR3 is CASRGAGETKQFF. The CDR3 nucleotides are TGTGCCAGTAGGGGCGCCGGGGAGACCAAGCAGTTCTTC. Variable domain in full (rest from reference TRBV19 and TRBJ2-1): DGGITQSPKYLFRKEGQNVTLSCEQNLNHDAMYWYRQDPGQGLRLIYYSQIVNDFQKGDIAEGYSVSREKKESFPLTVTSAQKNPTAFYLCASRGAGETKQFFGPGTRLTVL.

V and J are TRBV5-4 and TRBJ2-5, with TRBD1 matching 7 bases. The CDR3 runs 13 residues. From germline, CDR1 is SGHNT and CDR2 YYREEE (reference sequence). The junction had 4 bases not matched to a gene; V was cut back by 4 bases and J by 4 bases. CDR3 protein: CASSTDRVETQYF. The CDR3 bases are TGTGCCAGCAGCACCGACAGGGTAGAGACCCAGTACTTC. The whole variable domain, remainder taken from reference TRBV5-4 and TRBJ2-5, is ETGVTQSPTHLIKTRGQQVTLRCSSQSGHNTVSWYQQALGQGPQFIFQYYREEENGRGNFPPRFSGLQFPNYSSELNVNALELDDSALYLCASSTDRVETQYFGPGTRLLVL.